These 5 T cell receptor beta chains were all obtained from the same sample, sequenced in a study of CD8 T cells in ankylosing spondylitis. TCRdb used MiXCR to reprocess the 5' RACE reads, holding one entry per CDR3 protein. The sample carries hundreds of thousands of distinct CDR3 sequences, about 11% recorded once. These TCRs are of unknown antigen specificity. Findings and limits, study-wide: It appeared that ankylosing spondylitis blood was characterized by a TCR beta motif of 8 or 9 highly homologous variants.

Sequenced material: blood, either unsorted or a sorted T cell fraction (not recorded which). These receptors all stem from a male donor with ankylosing spondylitis.

This rearrangement joins TRBV10-2 to TRBJ2-2, with D perhaps matching TRBD2 (6 bases). This CDR3 contains 17 residues. Germline V CDR1 and CDR2: WSHSY, SAAADI. V was trimmed by 5 bases and J by 2 bases, leaving 18 bases between them. CDR3 protein: CASSLQGGLGNTGELFF. The CDR3 DNA sequence: TGCGCCAGCAGTCTCCAGGGAGGTTTGGGAAACACCGGGGAGCTGTTTTTT.

The V gene is TRBV7-9, the J gene TRBJ1-5; D remains unclear. V was cut by 1 base and J by 4 bases, with 5 bases left in between. CDR3 length equals 13 residues. CDR1 is SEHNR, CDR2 FQNEAQ, per germline (reference sequence). The CDR3 nucleotides are TGTGCCAGCAGCTTAGAGGATAATCAGCCCCAGCATTTT. Protein product: CASSLEDNQPQHF.

Many counts were recorded for this clonotype. The rearrangement links TRBV20-1 to TRBJ2-1; D is perhaps TRBD1 or TRBD2 (5 bases each). In germline, CDR1 is DFQATT, CDR2 SNEGSKA (reference sequence). CDR3 length equals 12 residues. V gave up 5 bases and J gave up 8 bases, with 13 bases separating them. DNA for the CDR3: TGCAGTGCTGGGGGAGATAGGGATGAGCAGTTCTTC. This gives the protein CSAGGDRDEQFF.

Many counts were recorded for this clonotype. The CDR3 sequence: CSTITGISEQYF. Written as DNA, the CDR3 is TGCAGCACAATCACAGGGATAAGCGAGCAGTACTTC. The J gene is TRBJ2-7, the V gene TRBV29-1, with D maybe TRBD1 (6 bases). The V end lost 8 bases, the J end lost 6 bases, and 17 bases lay between the germline ends. Germline V gene data show CDR1 as SQVTM and CDR2 as ANQGSEA. The CDR3 spans 12 residues.

This clonotype has a handful of counts. The chain recombines TRBV7-2 with TRBJ2-3, with D hard to call. Germline-derived CDR1 and CDR2 are SGHTA and FQGNSA. The CDR3 is 12 residues long. CDR3 loop: CTSAFITDTQYF. The CDR3 coding sequence is TGTACTTCGGCATTTATCACAGATACGCAGTATTTT.